These T cell receptor beta chains were read from a single sample in a study of cytomegalovirus exposure and HLA in healthy donors. Profiled with immunoSEQ multiplex PCR; TCRdb holds only in-frame clones, not every one. The sample has fewer than 95,000 clones, roughly 85% seen once. The specimen was PBMCs. Every receptor here comes from a middle-aged man in good health and CMV-seropositive. The CDR3 runs from the conserved cysteine through the conserved F or W. A D gene is named only where the DNA matches it firmly. Clone size is stated in some rows and not others, as once, few, many or a class when expanded.

TRBJ1-2	.	TRBV7-8	TRBD1	CASSPGTGGYYGYTF	TGTGCCAGCAGCCCGGGGACAGGGGGTTACTATGGCTACACCTTC
TRBJ2-7	few	TRBV13	TRBD1	CASSPPGQAYEQYF	TGTGCCAGCAGCCCTCCGGGACAGGCATACGAGCAGTACTTC
TRBJ2-1	few	TRBV7-3	TRBD2	CASSSPGRSGSYNEQFF	TGTGCCAGCAGCTCACCCGGGCGTAGCGGGAGTTACAATGAGCAGTTCTTC
TRBJ2-2	.	TRBV9	TRBD1	CASSPNTPTGGSGELFF	TGTGCCAGCAGCCCAAACACGCCGACAGGGGGAAGCGGGGAGCTGTTTTTT
TRBJ1-2	.	TRBV30	.	CAWILSRASNYGYTF	TGTGCCTGGATATTGTCCAGGGCGTCTAACTATGGCTACACCTTC
TRBJ2-3	.	TRBV5-1	TRBD1	CASSLMQGAGTDTQYF	TGCGCCAGCAGCCTGATGCAGGGGGCAGGCACAGATACGCAGTATTTT
TRBJ2-7	.	TRBV6-5	.	CASSVTRYEQYF	TGTGCCAGCAGTGTCACAAGATACGAGCAGTACTTC
TRBJ1-1	.	TRBV11-1	.	CASSSTGGTTEAFF	TGTGCCAGCAGCTCGACGGGGGGCACCACTGAAGCTTTCTTT
TRBJ1-4	once	TRBV5-4	.	CASSLGVVEKLFF	TGTGCCAGCAGCTTGGGCGTCGTCGAAAAACTGTTTTTT
TRBJ2-4	once	TRBV19	TRBD2	CASSETSGGAKNIQYF	TGTGCCAGTAGTGAAACTAGCGGGGGGGCCAAAAACATTCAGTACTTC
TRBJ2-1	.	TRBV11-2	TRBD2	CASSISGGAYNEQFF	TGTGCCAGCAGCATTAGCGGGGGGGCCTACAATGAGCAGTTCTTC
TRBJ2-7	.	TRBV6-1	TRBD1	CASSDNNGFGTGYF	TGTGCCAGCAGTGACAATAACGGGTTCGGGACAGGGTACTTC
TRBJ1-5	.	TRBV28	TRBD1	CASSLPGTGGRLSNQPQHF	TGTGCCAGCAGTTTACCCGGGACAGGGGGCCGACTTAGCAATCAGCCCCAGCATTTT
TRBJ1-2	.	TRBV6-6	.	CASSRGEGYGYTF	TGTGCCAGCAGTCGGGGGGAGGGCTATGGCTACACCTTC
TRBJ1-4	.	TRBV14	.	CASSHGGDEKLFF	TGTGCCAGCAGCCACGGAGGAGATGAAAAACTGTTTTTT
TRBJ1-2	once	TRBV19	.	CASSIGGGARNYGYTF	TGTGCCAGTAGTATCGGTGGTGGGGCACGAAACTATGGCTACACCTTC
TRBJ1-1	.	TRBV5-1	TRBD1	CASSPLAGQGNTEAFF	TGCGCCAGCAGCCCTTTGGCCGGACAGGGGAACACTGAAGCTTTCTTT
TRBJ2-7	.	TRBV13	TRBD2	CASRIAGAGALNEQYF	TGTGCCAGCAGAATAGCAGGAGCGGGGGCTCTGAACGAGCAGTACTTC
TRBJ2-2	.	TRBV18	.	CASSPSVWTTQGTGELFF	TGTGCCAGCTCACCATCCGTTTGGACTACCCAGGGCACCGGGGAGCTGTTTTTT
TRBJ2-3	.	TRBV6-4	.	CASSEGGSTDTQYF	TGTGCCAGCAGTGAGGGGGGAAGCACAGATACGCAGTATTTT
TRBJ2-3	.	TRBV19	TRBD1	CASTIQGARGTDTQYF	TGTGCCAGTACCATCCAGGGGGCGCGGGGCACAGATACGCAGTATTTT
TRBJ1-5	.	TRBV6-1	.	CASRGAGGWSQPQHF	TGTGCCAGCAGGGGCGCGGGGGGATGGAGTCAGCCCCAGCATTTT
TRBJ2-1	.	TRBV7-9	.	CASSFSGGVRYNEQFF	TGTGCCAGCAGCTTTAGTGGGGGCGTAAGGTACAATGAGCAGTTCTTC
TRBJ2-5	few	TRBV5-1	.	CASSKDYQETQYF	TGCGCCAGCAGCAAAGACTACCAAGAGACCCAGTACTTC
TRBJ2-1	.	TRBV4-1	.	CASSQSIPRGSYNEQFF	TGCGCCAGCAGCCAATCTATCCCCCGGGGATCATACAATGAGCAGTTCTTC
TRBJ1-6	.	TRBV6-6	.	CASGNYNSPLHF	TGTGCCAGCGGCAACTATAATTCACCCCTCCACTTT
TRBJ2-5	once	TRBV10-3	TRBD2	CAISEGLGAGEETQYF	TGTGCCATCAGTGAAGGTCTCGGAGCGGGGGAAGAGACCCAGTACTTC
TRBJ1-6	.	TRBV5-1	TRBD1	CASSKDRSKASSYNSPLHF	TGCGCCAGCAGCAAGGACAGGTCGAAGGCGAGCTCCTATAATTCACCCCTCCACTTT
TRBJ2-2	.	TRBV18	.	CASSPFGGVNTGELFF	TGTGCCAGCTCACCATTCGGAGGGGTGAACACCGGGGAGCTGTTTTTT
TRBJ2-2	.	TRBV9	.	CASSVDSWPTGELFF	TGTGCCAGCAGCGTAGATTCATGGCCCACCGGGGAGCTGTTTTTT
TRBJ2-1	.	TRBV29-1	TRBD2	CSVEGTSGRENEQFF	TGCAGCGTTGAGGGGACTAGCGGGAGAGAAAATGAGCAGTTCTTC
TRBJ1-5	.	TRBV6-5	.	CASSPSRVLNQPQHF	TGTGCCAGCAGTCCCTCCAGGGTTTTGAATCAGCCCCAGCATTTT
TRBJ2-7	once	TRBV5-1	.	CASSLVGTPLEQYF	TGCGCCAGCAGCTTGGTAGGGACTCCTCTCGAGCAGTACTTC
TRBJ2-1	.	TRBV5-1	TRBD2	CASSYHSGSSYNEQFF	TGCGCCAGCAGCTATCATAGCGGGAGTTCCTACAATGAGCAGTTCTTC
TRBJ1-4	few	TRBV5-1	.	CASKTAATNEKLFF	TGCGCCAGCAAAACAGCTGCAACTAATGAAAAACTGTTTTTT
TRBJ2-3	once	TRBV2	.	CASSSSGRGYTQYF	TGTGCCAGCAGTTCTAGCGGCAGGGGATATACGCAGTATTTT
TRBJ1-4	.	TRBV7-9	.	CSSSLRGATNEKLFF	TGTTCCAGCAGCTTAAGGGGTGCAACTAATGAAAAACTGTTTTTT
TRBJ1-4	.	TRBV19	TRBD1	CASSLGTVENEKLFF	TGTGCCAGTAGCCTAGGGACAGTGGAGAACGAAAAACTGTTTTTT
TRBJ2-7	.	TRBV2	TRBD2	CASNGAGGYEQYF	TGTGCCAGCAACGGGGCGGGGGGCTACGAGCAGTACTTC
TRBJ1-3	.	TRBV15	TRBD1	CATSRDPGQGAGNTIYF	TGTGCCACCAGCAGGGACCCGGGACAGGGGGCTGGAAACACCATATATTTT
TRBJ1-2	.	TRBV7-2	.	CASSLEAAGRYGYTF	TGTGCCAGCAGCTTAGAGGCCGCAGGGCGGTATGGCTACACCTTC
TRBJ2-1	.	TRBV7-9	TRBD1	CASRPRRQGMVNEQFF	TGTGCCAGCAGGCCTCGAAGACAGGGTATGGTCAATGAGCAGTTCTTC
TRBJ2-7	once	TRBV20-1	.	CSESSSDEQYF	TGCAGTGAATCTAGCTCAGACGAGCAGTACTTC
TRBJ2-7	.	TRBV18	.	CASQSGGSGYEQYF	TGTGCCAGCCAATCGGGGGGCAGTGGTTACGAGCAGTACTTC
TRBJ2-1	.	TRBV7-9	TRBD2	CASSSSGRNNEQFF	TGTGCCAGCAGCTCTAGCGGGAGGAACAATGAGCAGTTCTTC